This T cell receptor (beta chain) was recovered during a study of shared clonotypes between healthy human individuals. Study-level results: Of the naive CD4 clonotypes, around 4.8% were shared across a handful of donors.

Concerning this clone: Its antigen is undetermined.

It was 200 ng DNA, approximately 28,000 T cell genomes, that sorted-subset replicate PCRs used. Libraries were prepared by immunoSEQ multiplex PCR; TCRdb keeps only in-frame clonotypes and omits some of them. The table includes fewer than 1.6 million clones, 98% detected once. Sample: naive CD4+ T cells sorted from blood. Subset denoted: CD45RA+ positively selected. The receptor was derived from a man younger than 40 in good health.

CDR3 in DNA: TGTGCCAGCAGCTCCGGGACAGGGGGGGTGAGCACTGAAGCTTTCTTT. Amino acids: CASSSGTGGVSTEAFF. The chain links TRBV7-9 to TRBJ1-1, with TRBD1 matching over 11 bases. From germline, CDR1 is SEHNR and CDR2 FQNEAQ (reference sequence). V was pared by 4 bases and J by 4 bases, with 8 bases of the junction left unmatched. The CDR3 length is 16 residues.